This T cell receptor beta chain was captured by sequencing in a study of blood T cells in healthy people across ages. Study findings and constraints: It was the long-lived donors that had more naive CD4+ cells and higher diversity than aged donors. Diversity figures derived from one million T cells were judged to underestimate the true value.

With 6 bases clipped from V and 12 bases from J, the junction kept 9 bases outside the gene matches. This CDR3 spans 13 amino acids. Germline V gene lookup returns CDR1 DFQATT and CDR2 SNEGSKA (reference sequence). Details on this clonotype: Its antigen is currently unknown.

The second PCR ran about 6 to 11 cycles with a sample-barcoded 5' primer and J-beta primers. Each cDNA was tagged by a template-switch adaptor containing 12 random nucleotides. In TCRdb, the 5' RACE reads were re-called with MiXCR into one record per CDR3 protein. This sample has about 1,400,000 distinct CDR3 sequences, with about 43% found just once. The authors extracted at least 6 micrograms of total RNA per sample. The receptor was derived from a woman aged 18-29 years in good health. Specimen: blood. The J gene is TRBJ2-1, the V gene TRBV20-1, with 12 bases lining up with TRBD2. In nucleotides, the CDR3 is TGCAGTGCCCCTACTAGCGGGAGGTTAGTGCAGTTCTTC. Protein: CSAPTSGRLVQFF.